These 5 T cell receptor beta chains were all obtained from the same sample, sequenced in a study of immune heterogeneity within non-small cell lung tumors. A multiplex PCR containing 32 V primers and 13 J primers was used to amplify TCR beta CDR3. One entry per CDR3 protein results from TCRdb running MiXCR on the multiplex PCR reads. The table has approximately 4,300 distinct CDR3 sequences, more than 20% seen once. Bulk tumor genomic DNA (around 640 ng per sample) served as template. Far-apart biopsies, several per primary tumor, were taken during surgery. Patients had untreated, newly diagnosed non-small cell lung cancer and underwent curative surgery. Material for sequencing was lung tumor tissue. The receptors come from a man aged 50-60 years with non-small cell lung cancer.

This clonotype was seen ten or more times. This chain's CDR3 is CASSLYGGRSYNEQFF. The CDR3 nucleotides read TGCGCCAGCAGCTTATACGGGGGGAGATCCTACAATGAGCAGTTCTTC. The rearrangement uses TRBV5-1 and TRBJ2-1; 7 nucleotides line up with TRBD2. CDR3 length equals 16 residues. V shed 2 bases, J shed 1 base, and the junction held 6 bases outside the gene matches. Germline-derived CDR1 and CDR2 are SGHRS and YFSETQ.

This clonotype is labeled as medium-sized. The V and J genes are TRBV28 and TRBJ2-3, with 7 bases matching TRBD1. V lost 6 bases, J lost 2 bases, and 5 bases stayed unmatched. The CDR3 is 14 residues long. The germline V gene encodes CDR1 MDHEN and CDR2 SYDVKM. The CDR3 protein is CASRRGGSTDTQYF. The CDR3, as DNA: TGTGCCAGCAGGCGAGGGGGCTCCACAGATACGCAGTATTTT.

This clonotype was detected a few times. V is TRBV5-1 and J is TRBJ2-3, with D unresolved. The CDR3 extends over 14 amino acids. Germline V gene sequence: CDR1 SGHRS, CDR2 YFSETQ. The V and J ends lost 4 bases and 2 bases respectively, with 11 bases between them. The CDR3 DNA sequence: TGCGCCAGCAGCCAGTTAGGAAACACAGATACGCAGTATTTT. This gives the protein CASSQLGNTDTQYF. The full variable domain, rest sourced from reference TRBV5-1 and TRBJ2-3, is KAGVTQTPRYLIKTRGQQVTLSCSPISGHRSVSWYQQTPGQGLQFLFEYFSETQRNKGNFPGRFSGRQFSNSRSEMNVSTLELGDSALYLCASSQLGNTDTQYFGPGTRLTVL.

A word on this clonotype: Mismatch with germline at one junction end may stem from a read error. The genes are TRBV20-1 and TRBJ2-1; either TRBD1 or TRBD2 may supply D (6 bases each). CDR1 is DFQATT and CDR2 is SNEGSKA in the germline V gene (reference sequence). This CDR3 spans 14 amino acids. The CDR3 region has the DNA TGCAGTGCTAGAGTGGAGTGGGGGGCAAGGGAGCACTTCTTC. Protein sequence: CSARVEWGAREHFF.

By sample fraction, this clonotype is medium-sized. The V and J genes are TRBV5-1 and TRBJ2-6; D gene unclear. The CDR3 is 17 residues long. The germline CDR1 and CDR2 sequences are SGHRS and YFSETQ. V was trimmed by 6 bases and J by 0 bases, leaving 16 bases between them. The CDR3 sequence is CASTPIRVTSGANVLTF. As DNA, the CDR3 is TGCGCCAGCACCCCGATTAGGGTGACCTCTGGGGCCAACGTCCTGACTTTC.